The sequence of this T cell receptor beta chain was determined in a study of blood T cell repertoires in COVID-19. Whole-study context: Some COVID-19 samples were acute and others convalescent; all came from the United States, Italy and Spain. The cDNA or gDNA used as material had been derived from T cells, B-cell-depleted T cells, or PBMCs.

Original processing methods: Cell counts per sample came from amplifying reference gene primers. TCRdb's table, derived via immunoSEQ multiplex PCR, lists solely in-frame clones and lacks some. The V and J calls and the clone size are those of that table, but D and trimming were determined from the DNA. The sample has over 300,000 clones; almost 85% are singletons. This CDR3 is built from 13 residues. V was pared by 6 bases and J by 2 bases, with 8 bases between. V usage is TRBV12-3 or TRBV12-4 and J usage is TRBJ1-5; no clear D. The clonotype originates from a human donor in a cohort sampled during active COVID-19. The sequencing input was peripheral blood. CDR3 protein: CASRGDGNQPQHF. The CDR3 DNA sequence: TGTGCCAGCAGGGGAGATGGCAATCAGCCCCAGCATTTT.